Sequencing of this T cell receptor (beta chain) was carried out in a study of Graves' ophthalmopathy and Graves' hyperthyroidism. CDR1 and CDR2 from the germline V gene are SEHNR and FQNEAQ (reference sequence). The trim removed 4 bases at V and 9 bases at J, leaving 18 bases unmatched. This CDR3 comprises 17 residues. Beta-chain TCR CDR3 regions were amplified from RNA transcripts. Scientists carried out first-round RT-PCR using HTBI primers and then a second-round multiplex PCR. TCRdb reprocessed the multiplex PCR reads with MiXCR, giving one entry per CDR3 protein. This sample carries some 1.1 million distinct CDR3 sequences, roughly two fifths of them seen once, and the ten largest clones take approximately 10%. This clonotype was counted only a few times. A single base separates this from a much larger clone, so it may be a read error.

The source material was peripheral blood or thyroid tissue (not recorded which). The receptor was derived from an adult man with Graves' hyperthyroidism. V is TRBV7-9 and J is TRBJ2-7; TRBD1 agrees at 10 bases. The CDR3 DNA reads as TGTGCCAGCAGCTGCGCCACCTTCGGGACAGGGGTTAATGGGCAGTACTTC. This codes for CASSCATFGTGVNGQYF.